A single sample is the source of the 14 T cell receptor beta chains below, sequenced in a study of cytomegalovirus exposure and HLA in healthy donors. PCR amplification relied on 60 Vbeta primers (plus 13 Jbeta primers). Libraries were prepared by immunoSEQ multiplex PCR; TCRdb keeps only in-frame clonotypes and omits some of them. The repertoire includes 150,000 to 200,000 clones, more than 65% of them detected once, and less than 3.5% sits in the top ten. Sequenced material: PBMCs. These TCRs come from a woman in her thirties or forties in good health and CMV-seropositive.

The rearrangement joins TRBV28 to TRBJ2-5; possibly TRBD1 for D (6 bases). With 5 bases removed from V and 5 bases from J, the gap between germline ends came to 15 bases. CDR1 and CDR2 (germline): MDHEN, SYDVKM. The CDR3 extends over 14 amino acids. CDR3 nucleotide sequence: TGTGCCAGCAGTCTGGATCAGGGGTTGGAGACCCAGTACTTC. It is translated as CASSLDQGLETQYF.

This clone was seen only a few times. The V and J genes are TRBV7-2 and TRBJ1-1; TRBD1 agrees at 9 bases. The V segment lost 4 bases and the J segment 5 bases; nucleotides outside the gene matches: 8. In germline, CDR1 is SGHTA, CDR2 FQGNSA. The CDR3 covers 15 residues. The CDR3: CASSSPGTGRTEAFF. CDR3 DNA sequence: TGTGCCAGCAGCTCCCCGGGGACAGGGCGGACTGAAGCTTTCTTT. Full variable domain (remainder filled in from reference TRBV7-2 and TRBJ1-1): GAGVSQSPSNKVTEKGKDVELRCDPISGHTALYWYRQSLGQGLEFLIYFQGNSAPDKSGLPSDRFSAERTGGSVSTLTIQRTQQEDSAVYLCASSSPGTGRTEAFFGQGTRLTVV.

This chain links TRBV6-5 with TRBJ1-1; D possibly corresponds to TRBD1 (5 bases). The germline V and J ends were trimmed by 0 bases and 10 bases, with 6 bases remaining between them. Germline V gene lookup returns CDR1 MNHEY and CDR2 SVGAGI. The CDR3 runs to 11 residues. Here the CDR3 reads CASSYSGAAFF. CDR3 coding DNA: TGTGCCAGCAGTTACTCAGGGGCAGCTTTCTTT.

The rearrangement links TRBV4-2 to TRBJ1-2; D unresolved. CDR1 and CDR2 from the germline V gene are LGHNA and YNFKEQ. V lost 2 bases to trimming and J lost 2 bases, with 9 bases between them. The CDR3 totals 14 residues. CDR3 residues: CASSQLDKNYGYTF. CDR3 nucleotide sequence: TGTGCCAGCAGCCAACTCGACAAGAACTATGGCTACACCTTC.

The chain is built from TRBV5-4 and TRBJ1-2, with D possibly TRBD1 on 6 matching bases. Trimming removed 5 bases from V and 2 bases from J, with 13 bases in between. The CDR3 runs 14 residues. Germline V gene sequence: CDR1 SGHNT, CDR2 YYREEE (reference sequence). The DNA for the CDR3 is TGTGCCAGCAGTTATCCCACAGGGAACTATGGCTACACCTTC. Protein: CASSYPTGNYGYTF.

The chain has TRBV4-1 and TRBJ1-1; 11 bases align to TRBD1. This CDR3 contains 15 residues. The J segment lost 7 bases and the V segment lost 3 bases, leaving 7 bases of the junction unmatched. Germline CDR1 is MGHRA and CDR2 is YSYEKL. Here the CDR3 DNA reads TGCGCCAGCAGCCAGCTCGGACAGGGGGCATATGAAGCTTTCTTT. Its protein is CASSQLGQGAYEAFF.

This clone was found a few times. The chain combines TRBV6-1 with TRBJ2-7; 9 bases line up with TRBD1. This CDR3 region has 18 residues. Germline CDR1 and CDR2: MNHNS and SASEGT. Trimming took 0 bases from V and 3 from J; bases not matched to a gene: 12. CDR3 region: CASSEAAFGTGRNYEQYF. DNA of the CDR3: TGTGCCAGCAGTGAAGCGGCGTTTGGGACAGGGCGGAACTACGAGCAGTACTTC.

This clone has a handful of counts. The J gene is TRBJ2-3, the V gene TRBV4-3; no firm D call. Trimming took 1 base from V and 0 from J, leaving 5 bases between them. The CDR3 spans 14 residues. Per the germline V gene, CDR1 is LGHNA and CDR2 is YSLEER. The CDR3 DNA reads TGCGCCAGCAGCCAAGTGGGCAGCACAGATACGCAGTATTTT. This codes for CASSQVGSTDTQYF.

The chain employs TRBV9 and TRBJ1-2; 8 bases are a match to TRBD1. The J segment lost 3 bases and the V segment lost 5 bases, leaving 9 bases of the junction unmatched. Looked up from germline, CDR1 is SGDLS and CDR2 is YYNGEE. CDR3 size: 15 residues. CDR3 in DNA: TGTGCCAGCAGTTACGGACAGGGAGGAGACTATGGCTACACCTTC. As protein: CASSYGQGGDYGYTF.

The chain employs TRBV5-3 and TRBJ1-5, with D uncertain. TRBV5-3 is identified as an open reading frame with a role that is uncertain. Trimming left V 7 bases short and J 5 bases short, with 22 bases between. The length of the CDR3 is 16 residues. The CDR3 sequence is CARGVPGGPVDQPQHF. The DNA for the CDR3 is TGTGCCAGAGGGGTCCCGGGCGGGCCGGTGGATCAGCCCCAGCATTTT.

Here the CDR3 reads CASSLEGEQFF. For the CDR3, the DNA is TGTGCCAGCAGTTTAGAGGGTGAGCAGTTCTTC. This chain joins TRBV28 and TRBJ2-1; tentative D call: TRBD2 (5 bases). The CDR3 loop spans 11 amino acids. Germline-derived CDR1 and CDR2 are MDHEN and SYDVKM. Trimming left V 2 bases short and J 9 bases short, with 5 bases between.

The rearrangement uses TRBV7-2 and TRBJ2-7; D is unclear. The CDR3 spans 14 residues. The germline V gene has CDR1 SGHTA and CDR2 FQGNSA. Between the trimmed V and J ends, which lost 2 bases and 0 bases, there was a span of 8 bases. The CDR3 region has the DNA TGTGCCAGCAGCTTACCCTCACTCTCCTACGAGCAGTACTTC. It is translated as CASSLPSLSYEQYF.

This clone was counted only a few times. This chain uses TRBV5-1 with TRBJ2-3; 10 bases map to TRBD1. With 1 base clipped from V and 0 bases from J, the junction kept 11 bases outside the gene matches. The CDR3 is 19 amino acids. From germline, CDR1 is SGHRS and CDR2 YFSETQ. In DNA form, the CDR3 reads TGCGCCAGCAGCTTGTATCTAGGGACAGGGGTTCGGAGCACAGATACGCAGTATTTT. It yields the protein CASSLYLGTGVRSTDTQYF. The full variable domain, rest sourced from reference TRBV5-1 and TRBJ2-3, is KAGVTQTPRYLIKTRGQQVTLSCSPISGHRSVSWYQQTPGQGLQFLFEYFSETQRNKGNFPGRFSGRQFSNSRSEMNVSTLELGDSALYLCASSLYLGTGVRSTDTQYFGPGTRLTVL.

CDR3: CASSQDVSAGPPRSYTF. The CDR3 DNA reads TGCGCCAGCAGCCAAGACGTTTCCGCGGGGCCTCCTAGGAGCTACACCTTC. This chain connects TRBV4-3 to TRBJ1-2; D is possibly TRBD1 (5 bases). CDR3 length: 17 amino acids. With 0 bases removed from V and 9 bases from J, the gap between germline ends came to 23 bases. Germline V CDR1 and CDR2: LGHNA, YSLEER.